One and the same sample provided the 14 T cell receptor beta chains below, sequenced in a study of blood T cell repertoires in COVID-19. The protocol was immunoSEQ multiplex PCR, while the TCRdb copy is restricted to in-frame clones and leaves out a portion. The profile covers about 140,000 clones, with about nine tenths appearing a single time and around 2.3% taken by the ten largest. Sequencing was done on a sample of peripheral blood. These receptors came from a human donor with COVID-19, enrolled during active disease. The donor label of this sample is uncertain.

This clone was detected once. V is TRBV27 and J is TRBJ2-7; D is unresolved. CDR1 and CDR2 from the germline V gene are MNHEY and SMNVEV (reference sequence). Trimming took off 3 bases at V and 0 bases at J, with 9 bases between the two ends. The CDR3 loop spans 14 amino acids. The CDR3 DNA reads TGTGCCAGCAGTTTGATCAGTCCCTCCTACGAGCAGTACTTC. Amino acids: CASSLISPSYEQYF.

As to this clone: A junction end diverges from the germline sequence, so it may reflect a read error. The gene calls are TRBV7-9 and TRBJ2-1; TRBD1 might be the D (5 bases). Looked up from germline, CDR1 is SEHNR and CDR2 is FQNEAQ (reference sequence). This CDR3 has 16 residues. This chain's CDR3 is CASSSLTVTPDNEQFF. CDR3 coding DNA: TGTGCTAGCAGCTCCCTGACAGTAACCCCAGACAATGAGCAGTTCTTC.

J is TRBJ1-5 and V is TRBV19; weak D call: TRBD1 (5 bases). CDR3 length equals 16 residues. CDR1 is LNHDA and CDR2 is SQIVND in the germline V gene (reference sequence). Deletions cut 3 bases from V and 4 bases from J, with 16 bases between. CDR3 residues: CASSMGTGRGNQPQHF. Here the CDR3 DNA reads TGTGCCAGTAGTATGGGGACGGGGAGGGGAAATCAGCCCCAGCATTTT.

J is TRBJ1-5 and V is TRBV10-3; D is ambiguous. CDR1 and CDR2 from the germline V gene are ENHRY and SYGVKD. The CDR3 extends over 15 amino acids. Trimming cost V 6 bases and J 2 bases, with 14 bases left between them. CDR3 nucleotides: TGTGCCATCAGCCTTGGAGTGGGAGGCAATCAGCCCCAGCATTTT. Amino acids: CAISLGVGGNQPQHF.

The V and J genes are TRBV7-9 and TRBJ1-1; D unclear. V lost 5 bases and J lost 6, with 13 bases in between. The CDR3 is made up of 13 amino acids. CDR1 is SEHNR, CDR2 FQNEAQ, per germline (reference sequence). The CDR3 DNA is TGTGCCAGCAGCCCCCCTAGTAGCGCTGAAGCTTTCTTT. Its protein product is CASSPPSSAEAFF.

This clone has a handful of counts. This sequence joins TRBV2 and TRBJ2-7; D may be TRBD2 (6 bases). The germline V gene has CDR1 SNHLY and CDR2 FYNNEI. With 2 bases removed from V and 7 bases from J, the gap between germline ends came to 18 bases. The CDR3 contains 15 residues. Here the CDR3 reads CASSEHRNLAGEQYF. Here the CDR3 DNA reads TGTGCCAGCAGTGAACACAGGAACCTGGCGGGGGAGCAGTACTTC.

This clone was seen a single time. V and J are TRBV7-3 and TRBJ2-7; 10 bases line up with TRBD1. V shed 4 bases, J shed 7 bases, and the junction held 10 bases outside the gene matches. This CDR3 spans 15 amino acids. Germline V lookup: CDR1 SGHTA, CDR2 FQGTGA. The CDR3 is CASSSGSGTGVEQYF. CDR3 in DNA: TGTGCCAGCAGCTCAGGATCCGGGACAGGGGTGGAGCAGTACTTC.

V and J are TRBV4-1 and TRBJ1-4, with TRBD1 matching over 7 bases. Per the germline V gene, CDR1 is MGHRA and CDR2 is YSYEKL. The CDR3 extends over 16 amino acids. J lost 0 bases, V lost 1 base, and 2 bases had no gene match. CDR3 coding DNA: TGCGCCAGCAGCCAAGTACAGGGGTCAACTAATGAAAAACTGTTTTTT. This translates into CASSQVQGSTNEKLFF.

The genes are TRBV2 and TRBJ2-3, with D possibly TRBD2 on 5 matching bases. Trimming pared 3 bases from V and 5 bases from J, leaving 9 bases between. The length of the CDR3 is 13 residues. Germline V gene sequence: CDR1 SNHLY, CDR2 FYNNEI. CDR3: CASSDLAGDTQYF. The CDR3 coding sequence is TGTGCCAGCAGTGACCTAGCCGGAGATACGCAGTATTTT. Full variable domain (remainder filled in from reference TRBV2 and TRBJ2-3): EPEVTQTPSHQVTQMGQEVILRCVPISNHLYFYWYRQILGQKVEFLVSFYNNEISEKSEIFDDQFSVERPDGSNFTLKIRSTKLEDSAMYFCASSDLAGDTQYFGPGTRLTVL.

The chain couples TRBV29-1 to TRBJ2-7; 7 positions agree with TRBD1. The CDR3 loop spans 12 amino acids. CDR1 SQVTM and CDR2 ANQGSEA come from the germline V gene. V shed 7 bases and J 0 bases; nucleotides not matched to a gene: 3. The CDR3 DNA reads TGCAGCGCAGGGGGTGCCTCCTACGAGCAGTACTTC. It specifies CSAGGASYEQYF.

The rearrangement joins TRBV9 to TRBJ2-7; TRBD2 might be the D (6 bases). Germline CDR1 reads SGDLS; CDR2 reads YYNGEE. V was clipped by 4 bases and J by 2 bases, with 10 bases between them. The CDR3 has 13 residues. CDR3 DNA sequence: TGTGCCAGCAGCTACCGGGGGACCTACGAGCAGTACTTC. Amino acid sequence: CASSYRGTYEQYF.

This rearrangement joins TRBV5-1 to TRBJ1-1; no firm D call. The CDR3 loop spans 14 amino acids. Germline loops: CDR1 SGHRS, CDR2 YFSETQ. V was clipped by 4 bases and J by 5 bases, with 15 bases between them. Here the CDR3 DNA reads TGCGCCAGCAGCACACCCACCGGGGAAACTGAAGCTTTCTTT. This sequence encodes CASSTPTGETEAFF.

The rearrangement links TRBV13 to TRBJ1-5; 8 nucleotides agree with TRBD1. J gave up 0 bases and V 4 bases, and 5 bases lay outside the gene matches. The germline V gene encodes CDR1 PRHDT and CDR2 FYEKMQ (reference sequence). The CDR3 has 16 amino acids. CDR3 nucleotide sequence: TGTGCCAGCAGCTCCGGACAGGGTCTTAGCAATCAGCCCCAGCATTTT. Amino acid sequence: CASSSGQGLSNQPQHF.

The chain recombines TRBV2 with TRBJ1-6; D is possibly TRBD1 (5 bases). The V end was cut by 7 bases, the J end by 3 bases, with 16 bases between. The CDR3 runs to 16 residues. The germline gives CDR1 SNHLY, CDR2 FYNNEI. This chain's CDR3 is CASNPTREVYNSPLHF. The CDR3 DNA reads TGTGCCAGCAATCCGACCAGGGAGGTCTATAATTCACCCCTCCACTTT.